These 20 T cell receptor beta chains were sequenced from one sample in a study of T cells in Graves' hyperthyroidism and ophthalmopathy. TCR beta CDR3 region amplification was performed from RNA transcripts. In the first-round RT-PCR of the TCR CDR3, the HTBI primer set was used. TCRdb processed the multiplex PCR reads anew with MiXCR; each CDR3 protein has one entry. The table shows 200,000 to 250,000 distinct CDR3 sequences, with about a sixth occurring only once. Material: blood. All receptors derive from a woman aged 45-60 years with Graves' hyperthyroidism.

The rearrangement links TRBV5-4 to TRBJ2-1, with TRBD2 matching 11 bases. From germline, CDR1 is SGHNT and CDR2 YYREEE (reference sequence). V trimming: 5 bases; J trimming: 6 bases; junction bases outside the gene matches: 10. CDR3 size: 16 residues. The CDR3 DNA is TGTGCCAGCAGTCTACCTTTAGCGGGAGGGGGCAATGAGCAGTTCTTC. Its protein product is CASSLPLAGGGNEQFF.

The chain links TRBV28 to TRBJ2-2; D might be TRBD2 (7 bases). The CDR3 has 17 residues. The V end lost 2 bases, the J end lost 14 bases, and 27 bases lay between the germline ends. Germline V CDR1 and CDR2: MDHEN, SYDVKM. This CDR3 reads CASSLKGGAMPPEPLFF. The CDR3 bases are TGTGCCAGCAGTTTAAAGGGGGGGGCTATGCCCCCCGAACCCCTGTTTTTT.

V is TRBV24-1 and J is TRBJ2-2; 7 bases line up with TRBD1. The CDR3 sequence is 15 residues long. Germline V gives CDR1 KGHDR, CDR2 SFDVKD. Trimming at V came to 5 bases and at J to 0 bases, leaving 2 bases not matched to a gene. CDR3 sequence reads: CATSGQGANTGELFF. CDR3 DNA sequence: TGTGCCACCAGTGGTCAGGGGGCGAACACCGGGGAGCTGTTTTTT.

This clonotype has only a few counts. V is TRBV7-6 and J is TRBJ2-1; 7 bases are a match to TRBD1. V lost 1 base to trimming and J lost 6 bases; unmatched junction nucleotides: 9. The CDR3 has 16 amino acids. Germline lookup yields CDR1 SGHVS and CDR2 FNYEAQ. The CDR3 nucleotides read TGTGCCAGCAGCTTAGTTCTACAGGGGTCGCGCAATGAGCAGTTCTTC. This gives the protein CASSLVLQGSRNEQFF.

Only a few counts were recorded for this clonotype. A read error may explain this, as a much larger clone is one base away. This sequence joins TRBV3-1 and TRBJ2-1; D is unclear. This CDR3 is 11 amino acids long. V shed 4 bases and J shed 8 bases, with 6 bases lying between them. Per germline, CDR1 LGHDT and CDR2 YNNKEL (reference sequence). The CDR3 region is CASSRTYEQFF. CDR3 coding DNA: TGTGCCAGCAGCCGGACCTATGAGCAGTTCTTC.

The chain couples TRBV3-1 to TRBJ2-3; 14 nucleotides align to TRBD2. Unmatched junction bases numbered 9, after V lost 4 bases and J lost 6 bases. CDR1 is LGHDT, CDR2 YNNKEL, per germline (reference sequence). The CDR3 sequence is 17 residues long. This CDR3 reads CASSLMTSGRALDTQYF. The CDR3 coding sequence is TGTGCCAGCAGCCTCATGACTAGCGGGAGGGCCCTGGATACGCAGTATTTT.

This clonotype came up a few times. The V gene is TRBV12-5, the J gene TRBJ2-7, with 8 bases lining up with TRBD1. The CDR3 contains 14 residues. Germline V gives CDR1 LGHNT, CDR2 FRNRAP. V was pared by 6 bases and J by 3 bases, with 7 bases of the junction left unmatched. CDR3 DNA: TGTGCTAGTGGCCAGCGGACAGGGAGCTACGAGCAGTACTTC. This sequence encodes CASGQRTGSYEQYF.

The V and J genes are TRBV10-1 and TRBJ2-1, with 7 bases fitting TRBD2. Trimming took 4 bases from V and 7 from J; bases not matched to a gene: 4. Germline V CDR1 and CDR2: WNHNN, SYGVQD (reference sequence). The CDR3 length is 13 residues. The CDR3 is CASSVLASNEQFF. DNA of the CDR3: TGCGCCAGCAGTGTACTAGCGTCGAATGAGCAGTTCTTC.

This clonotype was detected a few times. The gene calls are TRBV19 and TRBJ1-5; D gene ambiguous. The V gene's germline CDR1 is LNHDA and CDR2 SQIVND (reference sequence). The V end lost 5 bases, the J end lost 7 bases, and 9 bases lay between the germline ends. The CDR3 is made up of 12 amino acids. Here the CDR3 DNA reads TGTGCCAGTAGTCGAGTCCAGCAGCCCCAGCATTTT. Encoded protein: CASSRVQQPQHF.

J is TRBJ2-7 and V is TRBV4-1, with no clear D. Germline CDR1 MGHRA, CDR2 YSYEKL. This CDR3 is 13 amino acids long. V gave up 0 bases and J gave up 2 bases, with 5 bases separating them. In DNA, the CDR3 is TGCGCCAGCAGCCAAGAAGGAACCTACGAGCAGTACTTC. This codes for CASSQEGTYEQYF.

V usage is TRBV20-1 and J usage is TRBJ2-7, with D perhaps assigned TRBD1 or TRBD2 (5 bases each). The CDR3 runs to 12 residues. Trimming pared 7 bases from V and 2 bases from J, leaving 12 bases between. Per germline, CDR1 DFQATT and CDR2 SNEGSKA (reference sequence). CDR3 coding DNA: TGCAGTGTTTACGGGACCACCTACGAGCAGTACTTC. Its protein product is CSVYGTTYEQYF.

V usage is TRBV7-9 and J usage is TRBJ1-5; a weak D match, TRBD1 (5 bases). This CDR3 spans 16 amino acids. Trimming removed 4 bases from V and 5 bases from J, with 18 bases in between. Germline V gene sequence: CDR1 SEHNR, CDR2 FQNEAQ (reference sequence). The CDR3 DNA reads TGTGCCAGCAGCTCACAAGACAGTCGACGGGATCAGCCCCAGCATTTT. It translates to CASSSQDSRRDQPQHF.

This clonotype appeared a few times. The V gene is TRBV24-1, the J gene TRBJ1-6; 7 positions match TRBD1. The junction had 4 bases not matched to a gene; V was cut back by 11 bases and J by 4 bases. CDR3 length: 13 residues. Germline assignment: CDR1 KGHDR and CDR2 SFDVKD. The CDR3 DNA reads as TGTGCCATCCAGGGGGGATATAATTCACCCCTCCACTTT. Its protein product is CAIQGGYNSPLHF.

The sample holds many counts of this clonotype. The V call is TRBV7-3, the J call TRBJ1-1, with no clear D. Germline V gives CDR1 SGHTA, CDR2 FQGTGA. The CDR3 consists of 14 residues. The germline V and J ends were trimmed by 2 bases and 0 bases, with 7 bases remaining between them. CDR3 sequence: CASSLGGMNTEAFF. The CDR3 bases are TGTGCCAGCAGCTTAGGCGGAATGAACACTGAAGCTTTCTTT.

Ten or more counts support this clonotype. V is TRBV18 and J is TRBJ1-2; D might be TRBD1 (5 bases). CDR3 size: 14 residues. V lost 4 bases and J 4 bases, leaving 13 bases between the germline ends. CDR1 and CDR2 (germline): KGHSH, LQKENI. The CDR3 DNA is TGTGCCAGCTCACGGGACGGAGGGGCCTATGGCTACACCTTC. It encodes CASSRDGGAYGYTF.

The chain is built from TRBV29-1 and TRBJ1-2, with 7 bases fitting TRBD1. The CDR3 extends over 16 amino acids. Germline CDR1 SQVTM, CDR2 ANQGSEA. V was pared by 0 bases and J by 4 bases, with 11 bases of the junction left unmatched. The CDR3 nucleotides are TGCAGCGTTGAAGACTATTCCCGACAGGGACTCTATGGCTACACCTTC. This translates into CSVEDYSRQGLYGYTF.

In this sample, this clonotype turned up many times. This chain uses TRBV20-1 with TRBJ1-2; TRBD1 aligns across 8 bases. Germline V gives CDR1 DFQATT, CDR2 SNEGSKA (reference sequence). The CDR3 extends over 13 amino acids. Trimming cost V 6 bases and J 5 bases; bases outside gene matches: 8. The CDR3 loop is CSAKSGTGYGYTF. The CDR3 DNA sequence: TGCAGTGCCAAAAGCGGGACAGGTTATGGCTACACCTTC.

This clonotype was picked up many times. This chain connects TRBV6-1 to TRBJ1-5, with D maybe TRBD1 (5 bases). Germline V gene lookup returns CDR1 MNHNS and CDR2 SASEGT. Between the trimmed V and J ends, which lost 5 bases and 3 bases, there was a span of 11 bases. This CDR3 is 14 amino acids long. This CDR3 is CASSFSGYNQPQHF. As DNA, the CDR3 is TGTGCCAGCAGTTTCTCAGGGTACAATCAGCCCCAGCATTTT.

This clonotype appeared a few times. V gene TRBV15 combines with J gene TRBJ2-2; D uncertain. The germline V gene has CDR1 LNHNV and CDR2 YYDKDF (reference sequence). CDR3 size: 14 residues. The V end was cut by 8 bases, the J end by 0 bases, with 10 bases between. CDR3 residues: CATRVGTNTGELFF. CDR3 in DNA: TGTGCCACCCGGGTGGGGACGAACACCGGGGAGCTGTTTTTT.

This sequence joins TRBV5-5 and TRBJ2-6; D gene ambiguous. Trimming shortened V by 4 bases and J by 8 bases, and 10 bases separated the two germline ends. This CDR3 has 13 residues. The germline gives CDR1 SGHKS, CDR2 YYEKEE (reference sequence). CDR3 loop: CASSGSPPNVLTF. DNA for the CDR3: TGTGCCAGCAGCGGCTCCCCTCCCAACGTCCTGACTTTC.